This T cell receptor beta chain is from a study of identical twins. Concerning this clonotype: Its cognate antigen is unknown.

Looked up from germline, CDR1 is SQVTM and CDR2 is ANQGSEA. Trimming left V 6 bases short and J 2 bases short, with 14 bases between. The CDR3 covers 14 residues. Unique molecular identifiers were present on the cDNA, which also gained a universal primer site by template switching. TCRdb reanalysed the 5' RACE reads using MiXCR and keeps one entry per CDR3 protein. The table records approximately 680,000 distinct CDR3 sequences, just over 7% of them present only once. Study-level findings and limits: The models systematically underestimated how much out-of-frame TCR alpha was shared in monozygotic twins. High-abundance cord blood beta clonotypes had fewer insertions; memory repertoires showed none.

This sample was also put to use in a study of yellow fever vaccine responses in identical twins. In that study: Twins showed a vaccine T cell response that reportedly seemed partly convergent, partly personalized.

The clonotype was recovered from a woman in her late teens or twenties in good health. Sequencing used PBMCs. V gene TRBV29-1 combines with J gene TRBJ1-3; maybe TRBD1 (5 bases). CDR3 DNA: TGCAGCGTCGCAACGGGGGTCGCTGGAAACACCATATATTTT. Protein product: CSVATGVAGNTIYF.